These 15 T cell receptor beta chains share one sample of origin, sequenced in a study of blood T cell repertoires in COVID-19. Some clones are missing from TCRdb's copy, which holds only in-frame ones; the method was immunoSEQ multiplex PCR. Of about 190,000 clones listed, around four fifths were seen once; the top ten hold around 20%. The sample taken for sequencing was peripheral blood. All receptors derive from a human donor in a cohort sampled during active COVID-19.

V usage is TRBV5-1 and J usage is TRBJ2-1; perhaps TRBD2 as D (5 bases). V was shortened by 4 bases and J by 8 bases, with 13 bases between the two germline ends. This CDR3 has 13 amino acids. Germline V gene data show CDR1 as SGHRS and CDR2 as YFSETQ. The CDR3 protein is CASSPAGGHEQFF. The CDR3 nucleotides are TGCGCCAGCAGCCCGGCGGGTGGGCATGAGCAGTTCTTC.

This chain links TRBV9 with TRBJ2-3; 8 bases agree with TRBD2. This CDR3 has 17 residues. With V trimmed by 0 bases and J by 5 bases, 11 bases remained unmatched. Germline CDR1 reads SGDLS; CDR2 reads YYNGEE. In DNA form, the CDR3 reads TGTGCCAGCAGCGTAGCTCCTGGCGGGGGGTCTTTAGATACGCAGTATTTT. Protein sequence: CASSVAPGGGSLDTQYF.

The chain links TRBV7-2 to TRBJ2-1; TRBD2 is a possible D gene (6 bases). There are 14 residues in the CDR3. V was cut by 4 bases and J by 4 bases, with 11 bases left in between. CDR1 SGHTA and CDR2 FQGNSA come from the germline V gene. CDR3 amino acids: CASSSTSAYNEQFF. DNA for the CDR3: TGTGCCAGCAGCTCGACTAGTGCTTACAATGAGCAGTTCTTC.

The chain recombines TRBV5-1 with TRBJ2-1, with 16 bases fitting TRBD2. The CDR3 runs to 19 residues. The germline gives CDR1 SGHRS, CDR2 YFSETQ. V shed 0 bases, J shed 1 base, and the junction held 4 bases outside the gene matches. The CDR3 sequence is CASSLEGLAGGLSYNEQFF. CDR3 DNA: TGCGCCAGCAGCTTGGAGGGACTAGCGGGGGGGCTGTCCTACAATGAGCAGTTCTTC.

This rearrangement joins TRBV5-1 to TRBJ2-5; TRBD1 matches 9 bases. The CDR3 is made up of 15 amino acids. Germline CDR1 and CDR2: SGHRS and YFSETQ. With 3 bases clipped from V and 2 bases from J, the junction kept 5 bases outside the gene matches. The CDR3 reads CASSSRDRDQETQYF. As DNA, the CDR3 is TGCGCCAGCAGCTCCCGGGACAGGGATCAAGAGACCCAGTACTTC.

The CDR3 DNA follows: TGTGCCAGCAGCCCAAGCGGGGCTTACAATGAGCAGTTCTTC. Protein product: CASSPSGAYNEQFF. The chain joins TRBV7-9 to TRBJ2-1, with TRBD2 matching 7 bases. The CDR3 length is 14 residues. Germline CDR1 SEHNR, CDR2 FQNEAQ (reference sequence). V shed 5 bases and J 4 bases; nucleotides not matched to a gene: 5. Full variable domain (outside the CDR3, taken from reference TRBV7-9 and TRBJ2-1): DTGVSQNPRHKITKRGQNVTFRCDPISEHNRLYWYRQTLGQGPEFLTYFQNEAQLEKSRLLSDRFSAERPKGSFSTLEIQRTEQGDSAMYLCASSPSGAYNEQFFGPGTRLTVL.

There are a few counts of this clone. CDR3 amino acids: CASSKTSGRHNEQFF. CDR3 nucleotides: TGTGCCAGTAGTAAGACTAGCGGGAGACACAATGAGCAGTTCTTC. V gene TRBV19 combines with J gene TRBJ2-1; TRBD2 agrees at 12 bases. CDR3 length equals 15 residues. CDR1 is LNHDA and CDR2 is SQIVND in the germline V gene (reference sequence). J gave up 5 bases and V 4 bases, and 3 bases lay outside the gene matches.

The gene calls are TRBV4-1 and TRBJ1-1, with D possibly being TRBD1 (6 bases). Germline CDR1 and CDR2: MGHRA and YSYEKL. CDR3 length: 13 amino acids. With 4 bases removed from V and 1 base from J, the gap between germline ends came to 7 bases. CDR3 DNA: TGCGCCAGCAGCCCAGGGGCGAACACTGAAGCTTTCTTT. Protein product: CASSPGANTEAFF.

The chain recombines TRBV3-1 (or the pseudogene TRBV3-2) with TRBJ1-1; D may be TRBD1 (6 bases). The CDR3 consists of 14 residues. Germline V gene data show CDR1 as LGHDT and CDR2 as YNNKEL (reference sequence). Trimming pared 1 base from V and 5 bases from J, leaving 11 bases between. The CDR3 DNA reads TGTGCCAGCAGCCAAGGGGGCAGGGGAACTGAAGCTTTCTTT. Its translation is CASSQGGRGTEAFF.

Points on this clone: Other DNA sequences from this sample encode an identical CDR3 as well. J is TRBJ1-6 and V is TRBV7-2; D unclear. The V end was cut by 2 bases, the J end by 7 bases, with 9 bases between. CDR1 and CDR2 from the germline V gene are SGHTA and FQGNSA. The CDR3 is 14 amino acids. The CDR3 DNA sequence: TGTGCCAGCAGCTTATTACCTGAGAATTCACCCCTCCACTTT. Translated: CASSLLPENSPLHF.

The CDR3 sequence: CASSVTAGTGFTDTQYF. The CDR3 DNA reads TGTGCCAGCAGCGTGACCGCCGGGACAGGGTTCACAGATACGCAGTATTTT. The J gene is TRBJ2-3, the V gene TRBV9, with 9 bases lining up with TRBD1. The V and J ends lost 2 bases and 2 bases, in that order; junction bases with no gene match: 9. Germline CDR1 reads SGDLS; CDR2 reads YYNGEE. The length of the CDR3 is 17 residues.

The CDR3 is CAISAEDTQYF. The DNA of the CDR3 is TGTGCCATCAGTGCGGAGGATACGCAGTATTTT. J is TRBJ2-3 and V is TRBV10-3, with D unclear. The germline V gene encodes CDR1 ENHRY and CDR2 SYGVKD. The CDR3 spans 11 residues. V was trimmed by 4 bases and J by 6 bases, leaving 5 bases between them.

CDR3 nucleotides: TGCGCCAGCAGCTTCACGACTAGCGGGAGCGTTGAGCAGTTCTTC. This encodes CASSFTTSGSVEQFF. The rearrangement joins TRBV5-1 to TRBJ2-1; TRBD2 matches at 12 bases. V trimming: 2 bases; J trimming: 9 bases; junction bases outside the gene matches: 6. The germline V gene encodes CDR1 SGHRS and CDR2 YFSETQ. The CDR3 loop spans 15 amino acids. Supplemented by reference TRBV5-1 and TRBJ2-1, the full variable domain reads KAGVTQTPRYLIKTRGQQVTLSCSPISGHRSVSWYQQTPGQGLQFLFEYFSETQRNKGNFPGRFSGRQFSNSRSEMNVSTLELGDSALYLCASSFTTSGSVEQFFGPGTRLTVL.

V usage is TRBV7-9 and J usage is TRBJ2-3; 12 nucleotides line up with TRBD2. Germline CDR1 and CDR2: SEHNR and FQNEAQ (reference sequence). Trimming removed 4 bases from V and 7 bases from J; junction bases left unmatched: 9. This CDR3 is 16 amino acids long. CDR3 residues: CASSSTSGRKWNTQYF. CDR3 bases: TGTGCCAGCAGCTCGACTAGCGGGAGAAAGTGGAATACGCAGTATTTT.

The chain carries TRBV6-5 and TRBJ2-3; D may be TRBD2 (5 bases). CDR1 is MNHEY and CDR2 is SVGAGI in the germline V gene. V was clipped by 6 bases and J by 2 bases, with 15 bases between them. CDR3 size: 15 residues. CDR3 DNA: TGTGCCAGCAGGCAACACGGCGGGCCCACAGATACGCAGTATTTT. As protein: CASRQHGGPTDTQYF.